This TCR beta chain is from a study of blood T cell repertoires in COVID-19. Study background: Whether acute or convalescent, the COVID-19 samples came from the United States, Italy and Spain. The cDNA or gDNA used as material had been derived from T cells, B-cell-depleted T cells, or PBMCs.

Here immunoSEQ multiplex PCR was the method, and the copy in TCRdb shows in-frame clones only, minus some. Of some 220,000 clones in the sample, roughly 85% were seen once. This clone turned up a few times. Germline V gene data show CDR1 as LNHDA and CDR2 as SQIVND (reference sequence). This CDR3 is built from 14 residues. Trimming at V came to 2 bases and at J to 6 bases, leaving 3 bases not matched to a gene. Enrolled during active infection, Seattle patients were then followed longitudinally. V gene TRBV19 combines with J gene TRBJ2-7; 11 positions agree with TRBD1. This receptor was obtained from a woman between 65 and 79 years old with COVID-19, enrolled during active disease. The sample consisted of peripheral blood. The CDR3 protein is CASSIRTGGGEQYF. The CDR3 DNA reads TGTGCCAGTAGTATACGGACAGGGGGCGGCGAGCAGTACTTC.